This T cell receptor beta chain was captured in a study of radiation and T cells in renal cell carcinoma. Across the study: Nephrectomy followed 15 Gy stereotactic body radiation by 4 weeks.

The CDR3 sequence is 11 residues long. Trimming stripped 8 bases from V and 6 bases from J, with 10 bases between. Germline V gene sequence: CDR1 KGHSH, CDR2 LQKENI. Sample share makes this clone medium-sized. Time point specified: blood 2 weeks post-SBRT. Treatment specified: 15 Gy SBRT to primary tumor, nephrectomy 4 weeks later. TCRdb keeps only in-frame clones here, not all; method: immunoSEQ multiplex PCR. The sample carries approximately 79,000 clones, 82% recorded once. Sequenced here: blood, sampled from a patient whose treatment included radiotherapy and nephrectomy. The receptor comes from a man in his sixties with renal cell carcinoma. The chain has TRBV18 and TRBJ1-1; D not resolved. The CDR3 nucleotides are TGTGCCAGCGGACCCAGGCCTGAAGCTTTCTTT. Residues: CASGPRPEAFF. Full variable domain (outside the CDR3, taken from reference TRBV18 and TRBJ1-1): NAGVMQNPRHLVRRRGQEARLRCSPMKGHSHVYWYRQLPEEGLKFMVYLQKENIIDESGMPKERFSAEFPKEGPSILRIQQVVRGDSAAYFCASGPRPEAFFGQGTRLTVV.